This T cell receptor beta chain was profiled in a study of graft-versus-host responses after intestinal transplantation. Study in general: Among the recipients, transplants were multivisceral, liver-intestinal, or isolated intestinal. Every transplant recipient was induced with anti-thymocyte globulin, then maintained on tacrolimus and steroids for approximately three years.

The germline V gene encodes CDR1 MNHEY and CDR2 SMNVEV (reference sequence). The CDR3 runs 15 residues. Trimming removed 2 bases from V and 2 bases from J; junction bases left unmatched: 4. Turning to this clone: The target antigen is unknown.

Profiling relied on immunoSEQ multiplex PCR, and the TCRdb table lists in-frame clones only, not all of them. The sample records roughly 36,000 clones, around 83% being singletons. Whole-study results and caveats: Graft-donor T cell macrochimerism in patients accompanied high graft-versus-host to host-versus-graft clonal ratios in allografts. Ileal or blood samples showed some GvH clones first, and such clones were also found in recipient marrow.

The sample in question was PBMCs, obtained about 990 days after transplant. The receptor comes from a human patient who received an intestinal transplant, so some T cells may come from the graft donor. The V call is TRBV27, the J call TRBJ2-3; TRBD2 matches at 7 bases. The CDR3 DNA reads TGTGCCAGCAGTTTAGCGGGGGAGCCCACAGATACGCAGTATTTT. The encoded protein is CASSLAGEPTDTQYF.